Listed below are T cell receptor beta chains from one sample, sequenced in a study of blood T cell repertoires in COVID-19. The table came from immunoSEQ multiplex PCR; TCRdb's copy has only in-frame clones and leaves some out. The repertoire consists of about 97,000 clones, with over 75% occurring once and the leading ten covering just under 20%. Sequencing was done on a sample of peripheral blood. These receptors were collected from a human donor in a cohort sampled during active COVID-19. CDR3s include the opening cysteine and the closing phenylalanine or tryptophan. Each record gives: V gene, clone size, J gene, D gene, CDR3 protein, CDR3 DNA. D genes are given only for firm matches. Clone size is given for some rows only: seen once, a few or many times, or a class if the clone is expanded.

v_call: TRBV4-2
clone_size: few
j_call: TRBJ2-1
d_call: .
cdr3_aa: CASSQDDVPASSYNEQFF
cdr3_nt: TGTGCCAGCAGCCAAGATGACGTACCAGCGAGCTCCTACAATGAGCAGTTCTTC

v_call: TRBV9
clone_size: .
j_call: TRBJ2-5
d_call: TRBD1
cdr3_aa: CASSVGRTGGWETQYF
cdr3_nt: TGTGCCAGCAGCGTGGGAAGGACAGGGGGCTGGGAGACCCAGTACTTC

v_call: TRBV19
clone_size: .
j_call: TRBJ2-7
d_call: TRBD2
cdr3_aa: CASSSASGRRYPFKQYF
cdr3_nt: TGTGCCAGTAGTTCGGCTAGCGGGAGACGATATCCTTTTAAGCAGTACTTC

v_call: TRBV9
clone_size: .
j_call: TRBJ2-5
d_call: TRBD2
cdr3_aa: CASSVGGLAGQETQYF
cdr3_nt: TGTGCCAGCAGCGTAGGTGGACTAGCTGGCCAAGAGACCCAGTACTTC

v_call: TRBV11-2
clone_size: few
j_call: TRBJ2-5
d_call: TRBD1
cdr3_aa: CASSPRTGSGETQYF
cdr3_nt: TGTGCCAGCAGCCCGCGGACAGGGTCGGGGGAGACCCAGTACTTC

v_call: TRBV9
clone_size: .
j_call: TRBJ2-3
d_call: .
cdr3_aa: CASSVDSPDTQYF
cdr3_nt: TGTGCCAGCAGCGTAGACTCACCAGATACGCAGTATTTT

v_call: TRBV6-5
clone_size: .
j_call: TRBJ1-1
d_call: TRBD1
cdr3_aa: CASSQNRGTEAFF
cdr3_nt: TGTGCCAGCAGCCAGAACAGGGGTACTGAAGCTTTCTTT

v_call: TRBV1
clone_size: .
j_call: TRBJ2-7
d_call: .
cdr3_aa: CTSSLTGGTGYEQYF
cdr3_nt: TGCACCAGCAGCCTGACGGGGGGAACCGGCTACGAGCAGTACTTC

v_call: TRBV9
clone_size: .
j_call: TRBJ2-3
d_call: TRBD1
cdr3_aa: CASSVMGTGEADTQYF
cdr3_nt: TGTGCCAGCAGCGTAATGGGGACAGGGGAAGCAGATACGCAGTATTTT

v_call: TRBV19
clone_size: .
j_call: TRBJ2-2
d_call: .
cdr3_aa: CASSIQKNTGELFF
cdr3_nt: TGTGCCAGTAGTATCCAGAAGAACACCGGGGAGCTGTTTTTT

v_call: TRBV5-4
clone_size: .
j_call: TRBJ2-7
d_call: TRBD2
cdr3_aa: CASRWGTSISYEQYF
cdr3_nt: TGTGCCAGCAGGTGGGGGACTAGTATTTCCTACGAGCAGTACTTC

v_call: TRBV29-1
clone_size: .
j_call: TRBJ2-7
d_call: TRBD2
cdr3_aa: CSATPGLAGFEQYF
cdr3_nt: TGCAGCGCTACACCGGGACTAGCGGGGTTCGAGCAGTACTTC

v_call: TRBV9
clone_size: .
j_call: TRBJ1-1
d_call: .
cdr3_aa: CASSVVPGLNTEAFF
cdr3_nt: TGTGCCAGCAGCGTAGTTCCAGGTTTGAACACTGAAGCTTTCTTT

v_call: TRBV27
clone_size: .
j_call: TRBJ1-2
d_call: .
cdr3_aa: CASRPQVGGGYTF
cdr3_nt: TGTGCCAGCAGGCCACAGGTGGGCGGTGGCTACACCTTC

v_call: TRBV5-1
clone_size: .
j_call: TRBJ2-2
d_call: TRBD2
cdr3_aa: CASSFSGRSTGELFF
cdr3_nt: TGCGCCAGCAGCTTTAGCGGGAGAAGCACCGGGGAGCTGTTTTTT

v_call: TRBV2
clone_size: .
j_call: TRBJ1-5
d_call: .
cdr3_aa: CASSLAQPQHF
cdr3_nt: TGTGCCAGCAGCCTGGCTCAGCCCCAGCATTTT

v_call: TRBV28
clone_size: .
j_call: TRBJ2-3
d_call: TRBD2
cdr3_aa: CASSSGLAGGGVSTDTQYF
cdr3_nt: TGTGCCAGCAGTTCGGGACTAGCGGGAGGAGGGGTGAGCACAGATACGCAGTATTTT

v_call: TRBV28
clone_size: .
j_call: TRBJ2-7
d_call: TRBD2
cdr3_aa: CASRWTSGGSYEQYF
cdr3_nt: TGTGCCAGCCGGTGGACTAGCGGGGGTTCCTACGAGCAGTACTTC

v_call: TRBV28
clone_size: .
j_call: TRBJ1-5
d_call: TRBD1
cdr3_aa: CASTPTGGFQPQHF
cdr3_nt: TGTGCCAGCACCCCTACAGGGGGCTTTCAGCCCCAGCATTTT

v_call: TRBV5-8
clone_size: .
j_call: TRBJ1-1
d_call: .
cdr3_aa: CASSLARGAFF
cdr3_nt: TGTGCCAGCAGCTTGGCCAGGGGAGCTTTCTTT

v_call: TRBV7-9
clone_size: once
j_call: TRBJ2-3
d_call: TRBD2
cdr3_aa: CASSLRAGGTTTSTDTQYF
cdr3_nt: TGTGCCAGCAGCTTACGGGCGGGAGGTACAACTACTAGCACAGATACGCAGTATTTT

v_call: TRBV6-1
clone_size: few
j_call: TRBJ1-5
d_call: .
cdr3_aa: CASSEGRVPLGGSNQPQHF
cdr3_nt: TGTGCCAGCAGTGAAGGGAGGGTCCCTCTCGGGGGTAGCAATCAGCCCCAGCATTTT

v_call: TRBV5-1
clone_size: .
j_call: TRBJ1-6
d_call: TRBD1
cdr3_aa: CASRGQGGSPLHF
cdr3_nt: TGCGCCAGCAGGGGACAGGGCGGTTCACCCCTCCACTTT

v_call: TRBV15
clone_size: .
j_call: TRBJ2-7
d_call: TRBD2
cdr3_aa: CATSRDWGLANEQYF
cdr3_nt: TGTGCCACCAGCAGAGATTGGGGACTAGCTAACGAGCAGTACTTC

v_call: TRBV28
clone_size: .
j_call: TRBJ1-5
d_call: TRBD1
cdr3_aa: CASSTRTGNIQPQHF
cdr3_nt: TGTGCCAGCAGTACCCGGACAGGGAATATTCAGCCCCAGCATTTT

v_call: TRBV12-3/TRBV12-4
clone_size: .
j_call: TRBJ2-5
d_call: .
cdr3_aa: CASSSTRVETQYF
cdr3_nt: TGTGCCAGCAGTTCGACTCGCGTGGAGACCCAGTACTTC

v_call: TRBV6-5
clone_size: .
j_call: TRBJ1-4
d_call: TRBD1
cdr3_aa: CASSRTGDEKLFF
cdr3_nt: TGTGCCAGCAGTCGAACAGGGGATGAAAAACTGTTTTTT

v_call: TRBV11-2
clone_size: .
j_call: TRBJ1-2
d_call: .
cdr3_aa: CASSLFTRGKDGYTF
cdr3_nt: TGTGCCAGCAGCTTATTTACAAGGGGGAAGGATGGCTACACCTTC

v_call: TRBV11-3
clone_size: .
j_call: TRBJ2-1
d_call: TRBD2
cdr3_aa: CASSLDKEREFDEQFF
cdr3_nt: TGTGCCAGCAGCTTAGATAAAGAGCGGGAGTTCGATGAGCAGTTCTTC

v_call: TRBV5-6
clone_size: .
j_call: TRBJ2-3
d_call: .
cdr3_aa: CASSFGGINTDTQYF
cdr3_nt: TGTGCCAGCAGCTTTGGCGGGATTAACACAGATACGCAGTATTTT

v_call: TRBV19
clone_size: .
j_call: TRBJ2-6
d_call: TRBD1
cdr3_aa: CASSIEGTGFSGANVLTF
cdr3_nt: TGTGCCAGTAGTATAGAGGGGACAGGGTTCTCTGGGGCCAACGTCCTGACTTTC

v_call: TRBV24-1
clone_size: .
j_call: TRBJ2-1
d_call: TRBD1
cdr3_aa: CATSDMGAGGFNNEQFF
cdr3_nt: TGTGCCACCAGTGACATGGGGGCAGGGGGATTTAACAATGAGCAGTTCTTC

v_call: TRBV2
clone_size: .
j_call: TRBJ2-7
d_call: TRBD2
cdr3_aa: CASRTRRLAGNYEQYF
cdr3_nt: TGTGCCAGCAGGACTAGGCGACTAGCGGGAAACTACGAGCAGTACTTC

v_call: TRBV2
clone_size: .
j_call: TRBJ2-6
d_call: .
cdr3_aa: CASLRTRSHSGANVLTF
cdr3_nt: TGTGCCAGCTTACGGACACGATCCCACTCTGGGGCCAACGTCCTGACTTTC

v_call: TRBV4-2
clone_size: .
j_call: TRBJ2-3
d_call: TRBD2
cdr3_aa: CASSQDGTSETTQYF
cdr3_nt: TGTGCCAGCAGCCAAGATGGGACTAGCGAGACTACGCAGTATTTT

v_call: TRBV27
clone_size: .
j_call: TRBJ1-5
d_call: .
cdr3_aa: CASSTGQLRPQHF
cdr3_nt: TGTGCCAGCAGTACCGGACAGCTTCGGCCCCAGCATTTT

v_call: TRBV11-2
clone_size: .
j_call: TRBJ2-3
d_call: .
cdr3_aa: CASSLADTQYF
cdr3_nt: TGTGCCAGCAGCCTAGCGGATACGCAGTATTTT

v_call: TRBV19
clone_size: .
j_call: TRBJ1-2
d_call: TRBD1
cdr3_aa: CASSISRDRVYGYTF
cdr3_nt: TGTGCCAGTAGTATTTCCCGGGACAGGGTCTATGGCTACACCTTC

v_call: TRBV24-1
clone_size: .
j_call: TRBJ1-4
d_call: .
cdr3_aa: CATSASYNEKLFF
cdr3_nt: TGTGCCACCAGTGCCAGTTATAATGAAAAACTGTTTTTT

v_call: TRBV2
clone_size: .
j_call: TRBJ2-7
d_call: .
cdr3_aa: CASRGLLAEYEQYF
cdr3_nt: TGTGCCAGCAGGGGACTTCTTGCGGAATACGAGCAGTACTTC

v_call: TRBV9
clone_size: .
j_call: TRBJ1-3
d_call: TRBD1
cdr3_aa: CASSPQGAGGNTIYF
cdr3_nt: TGTGCCAGCAGCCCCCAGGGGGCGGGAGGAAACACCATATATTTT

v_call: TRBV18
clone_size: .
j_call: TRBJ2-2
d_call: TRBD2
cdr3_aa: CASSPQKPGLASPGELFF
cdr3_nt: TGTGCCAGCTCACCACAAAAACCGGGACTAGCCTCGCCCGGGGAGCTGTTTTTT

v_call: TRBV4-3
clone_size: .
j_call: TRBJ1-2
d_call: TRBD1
cdr3_aa: CASSQDSTGYGYTF
cdr3_nt: TGCGCCAGCAGCCAAGATTCGACAGGGTATGGCTACACCTTC

v_call: TRBV14
clone_size: .
j_call: TRBJ1-6
d_call: .
cdr3_aa: CASSPRGPDPYNSPLHF
cdr3_nt: TGTGCCAGCAGCCCCCGCGGTCCCGACCCCTATAATTCACCCCTCCACTTT

v_call: TRBV2
clone_size: .
j_call: TRBJ2-1
d_call: TRBD2
cdr3_aa: CASMRLAAYNEQFF
cdr3_nt: TGTGCCAGCATGAGACTAGCGGCGTACAATGAGCAGTTCTTC

v_call: TRBV7-2
clone_size: .
j_call: TRBJ2-3
d_call: .
cdr3_aa: CASSSERASTDTQYF
cdr3_nt: TGTGCCAGCAGCTCGGAGCGGGCCAGCACAGATACGCAGTATTTT

v_call: TRBV10-3
clone_size: .
j_call: TRBJ1-5
d_call: TRBD1
cdr3_aa: CAIRGTGNQPQHF
cdr3_nt: TGTGCCATCAGGGGGACAGGAAATCAGCCCCAGCATTTT

v_call: TRBV18
clone_size: .
j_call: TRBJ2-1
d_call: TRBD1
cdr3_aa: CASSPDQGDEQFF
cdr3_nt: TGTGCCAGCTCACCGGACCAGGGGGATGAGCAGTTCTTC

v_call: TRBV19
clone_size: .
j_call: TRBJ2-7
d_call: .
cdr3_aa: CASSSATGIEQYF
cdr3_nt: TGTGCCAGTAGTAGCGCGACGGGAATCGAGCAGTACTTC

v_call: TRBV3-1/TRBV3-2
clone_size: .
j_call: TRBJ2-1
d_call: .
cdr3_aa: CASRNRLNSYNEQFF
cdr3_nt: TGTGCCAGCAGGAACAGACTAAACTCCTACAATGAGCAGTTCTTC

v_call: TRBV19
clone_size: .
j_call: TRBJ1-5
d_call: .
cdr3_aa: CASSILKGASNQPQHF
cdr3_nt: TGTGCCAGTAGTATTTTGAAAGGGGCTAGCAATCAGCCCCAGCATTTT

v_call: TRBV13
clone_size: .
j_call: TRBJ1-1
d_call: .
cdr3_aa: CASSSKGSMNTEAFF
cdr3_nt: TGTGCCAGCAGCTCCAAGGGGTCCATGAACACTGAAGCTTTCTTT

v_call: TRBV6-5
clone_size: .
j_call: TRBJ2-7
d_call: .
cdr3_aa: CASSSRGQPYEQYF
cdr3_nt: TGTGCCAGCAGTTCCAGAGGACAACCCTACGAGCAGTACTTC

v_call: TRBV19
clone_size: .
j_call: TRBJ1-5
d_call: .
cdr3_aa: CASSIYGLPRGGGQPQHF
cdr3_nt: TGTGCCAGTAGTATTTACGGGCTTCCGCGGGGGGGAGGTCAGCCCCAGCATTTT

v_call: TRBV6-1
clone_size: .
j_call: TRBJ1-5
d_call: .
cdr3_aa: CASSEGVPGDQPQHF
cdr3_nt: TGTGCCAGCAGCGAAGGGGTCCCCGGGGATCAGCCCCAGCATTTT